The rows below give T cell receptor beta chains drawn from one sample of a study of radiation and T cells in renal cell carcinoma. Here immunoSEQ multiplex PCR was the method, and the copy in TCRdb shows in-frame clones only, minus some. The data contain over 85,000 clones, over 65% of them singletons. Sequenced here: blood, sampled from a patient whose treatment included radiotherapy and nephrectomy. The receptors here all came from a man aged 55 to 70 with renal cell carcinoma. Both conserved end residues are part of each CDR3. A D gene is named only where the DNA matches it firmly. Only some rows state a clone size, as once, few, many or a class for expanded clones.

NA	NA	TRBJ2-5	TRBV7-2	CASSPRFRETQYF	TGTGCCAGCAGCCCGCGCTTTCGGGAGACCCAGTACTTC
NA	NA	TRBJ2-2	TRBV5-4	CASSPGRGSAGELFF	TGTGCCAGCAGCCCGGGACGCGGGTCGGCCGGGGAGCTGTTTTTT
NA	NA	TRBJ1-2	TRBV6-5	CASSSIRHRMDYGYTF	TGTGCCAGCAGTTCTATCCGACACAGGATGGACTATGGCTACACCTTC
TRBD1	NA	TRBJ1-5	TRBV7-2	CASSLWGGTGSNQPQHF	TGTGCCAGCAGCTTATGGGGGGGGACAGGGAGCAATCAGCCCCAGCATTTT
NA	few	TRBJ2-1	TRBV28	CASLGRAGPEQFF	TGTGCCAGCTTGGGGAGAGCGGGCCCCGAGCAGTTCTTC
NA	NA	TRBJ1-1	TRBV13	CASSLGRGNTEAFF	TGTGCCAGCAGCTTAGGCCGTGGAAACACTGAAGCTTTCTTT
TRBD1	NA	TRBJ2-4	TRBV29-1	CSVDLTTGPRNIQYF	TGCAGCGTTGACCTGACGACAGGGCCCCGGAACATTCAGTACTTC
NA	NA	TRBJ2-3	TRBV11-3	CASSLLAGSTDTQYF	TGTGCCAGCAGCCTCCTCGCGGGTAGCACAGATACGCAGTATTTT
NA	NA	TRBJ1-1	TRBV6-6	CATGRGTNSEAFF	TGTGCCACCGGAAGGGGAACAAACAGTGAAGCTTTCTTT
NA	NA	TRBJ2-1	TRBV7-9	CASSIGEAVKGYNEQFF	TGTGCCAGCAGCATCGGAGAAGCGGTAAAGGGCTACAATGAGCAGTTCTTC
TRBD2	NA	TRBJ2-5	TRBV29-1	CSGRLAGGQETQYF	TGCAGCGGACGACTAGCGGGAGGGCAAGAGACCCAGTACTTC
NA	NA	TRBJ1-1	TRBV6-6	CASSYSTPTEAFF	TGTGCCAGCAGTTACTCGACCCCCACTGAAGCTTTCTTT
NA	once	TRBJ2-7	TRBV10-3	CAISDPGQTGSYEQYF	TGTGCCATCAGTGACCCAGGGCAGACTGGTTCCTACGAGCAGTACTTC
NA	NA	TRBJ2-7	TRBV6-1	CASSGRGFYEQYF	TGTGCCAGCAGTGGCAGGGGCTTCTACGAGCAGTACTTC
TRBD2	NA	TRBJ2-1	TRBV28	CASSSLIAGGQNNEQFF	TGTGCCAGCAGTTCGTTGATAGCGGGAGGTCAAAACAATGAGCAGTTCTTC
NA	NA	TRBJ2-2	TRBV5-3	CARQQVPGELFF	TGTGCCAGACAGCAGGTGCCCGGGGAGCTGTTTTTT